The rows below give T cell receptor beta chains drawn from one sample of a study of T cells in Graves' hyperthyroidism and ophthalmopathy. A single record per CDR3 protein comes from TCRdb applying MiXCR to the multiplex PCR reads. The table lists more than 450,000 distinct CDR3 sequences, around 20% of them singletons. The sample consisted of blood. The receptors derive from a man aged 35-49 years with Graves' ophthalmopathy. Both conserved end residues are part of each CDR3. D genes are given only for firm matches. Expanded clones get a size class; other rows say once, few or many, or leave the size out.

>TRBD1|TRBV5-6|TRBJ2-2|-
TGTGCCAGTACCGGGACAGGGAGCACCGGGGAGCTGTTTTTT
CASTGTGSTGELFF
>TRBD1|TRBV7-2|TRBJ1-2|-
TGTGCCAGCAGCCCGGGACAGTCTAATGGCTACACCTTC
CASSPGQSNGYTF
>TRBD1|TRBV5-6|TRBJ2-1|-
TGTGCCAGCAGCAGGGGACAGGGGAGTAATGAGCAGTTCTTC
CASSRGQGSNEQFF
>TRBD2|TRBV6-1|TRBJ2-7|few
TGTGCCAGCAGTGAAGTGGGAGGGACCGTGGACGAGCAGTACTTC
CASSEVGGTVDEQYF
>-|TRBV20-1|TRBJ2-1|-
TGCAGTGGAGGGGGTAATGAGCAGTTCTTC
CSGGGNEQFF
>-|TRBV2|TRBJ2-7|few
TGTGCCAGCAGCCCCGGGGTGGGATCTTCCTACGAGCAGTACTTC
CASSPGVGSSYEQYF
>TRBD2|TRBV18|TRBJ2-1|-
TGTGCCAGCCAGGGACTAGCGGGCTACAATGAGCAGTTCTTC
CASQGLAGYNEQFF
>TRBD2|TRBV28|TRBJ2-1|many
TGTGCCAGCACCGGAGGGGCTAGCGGAGAGAATGAGCAGTTCTTC
CASTGGASGENEQFF
>-|TRBV11-2|TRBJ2-6|-
TGTGCCAGCAGCTTTAGGCTATCTGGGGCCAACGTCCTGACTTTC
CASSFRLSGANVLTF
>TRBD1|TRBV7-8|TRBJ2-3|-
TGTGCCAGCAGCTCCGGGACAGGCCTCACAGATACGCAGTATTTT
CASSSGTGLTDTQYF
>-|TRBV6-1|TRBJ1-1|many
TGTGCCAGCAGGGTGGTCTTGAACACTGAAGCTTTCTTT
CASRVVLNTEAFF
>-|TRBV30|TRBJ1-1|many
TGTGCCGCCCACAGGACGGCGGGCACTGAAGCTTTCTTT
CAAHRTAGTEAFF
>TRBD1|TRBV7-6|TRBJ2-7|few
TGTGCCAGCAGCTTTCGGACAGGGGAGCGCTACGAGCAGTACTTC
CASSFRTGERYEQYF
>TRBD2|TRBV7-8|TRBJ2-1|many
TGTGCCAGCAGCCCCCGAGGTGCGGGAGCATCCCAGAAGCAGTTCTTC
CASSPRGAGASQKQFF
>-|TRBV5-7|TRBJ2-7|few
TGTGCCAGCAGCTCAAACAGGGACCCTACCCAACGTGAGCAGTACTTC
CASSSNRDPTQREQYF
>TRBD1|TRBV7-9|TRBJ2-5|-
TGTGCCATCCGGGACAGGGGTGCTGAGACCCAGTACTTC
CAIRDRGAETQYF
>-|TRBV7-3|TRBJ2-2|few
TGTGCCAGCAGGGCGACAGTGAACACCGGGGAGCTGTTTTTT
CASRATVNTGELFF
>TRBD1|TRBV6-5|TRBJ1-5|-
TGTGCCAGCAGACGCCGACCCGAGACAGGGCTCGATCAGCCCCAGCATTTT
CASRRRPETGLDQPQHF
>TRBD1|TRBV18|TRBJ1-6|many
TGTGCCAGCTCACCCTGGACAGGGGAAAATTCACCCCTCCACTTT
CASSPWTGENSPLHF
>-|TRBV4-2|TRBJ2-7|few
TGTGCCAGCAGCCAAGAAGGGGGAGCGGGTGAGCAGTACTTC
CASSQEGGAGEQYF
>-|TRBV5-1|TRBJ1-2|many
TGCGCCAGCAGTACAGAAGGGGACTATGGCTACACCTTC
CASSTEGDYGYTF
>TRBD2|TRBV18|TRBJ2-4|few
TGTGCCAGCTCACCACTCGCTAGCGGGGGCATCAAAAACATTCAGTACTTC
CASSPLASGGIKNIQYF
>-|TRBV5-1|TRBJ2-1|many
TGTGCCAGCAGCCTCGGCGACAATGAGCAGTTCTTC
CASSLGDNEQFF
>-|TRBV6-1|TRBJ1-3|-
TGTGCCAGCGACCTCGGACAGCGCTCTGGAAACACCATATATTTT
CASDLGQRSGNTIYF
>TRBD2|TRBV12-3/TRBV12-4|TRBJ2-2|few
TGTGCCAGCAGAAAACCGAGGACTAGCGGGGTTACCGGGGAGCTGTTTTTT
CASRKPRTSGVTGELFF
>-|TRBV15|TRBJ2-1|many
TGTGCCACCAGCAGAGTACAGGGTAACAATGAGCAGTTCTTC
CATSRVQGNNEQFF
>TRBD1|TRBV10-3|TRBJ2-7|few
TGTGCCATCAGAACAGGGGGAGACGAGCAGTACTTC
CAIRTGGDEQYF
>TRBD1|TRBV2|TRBJ2-6|-
TGTGCCAGCAGTTCCTGGACAGGGGCTGGGGCCAACGTCCTGACTTTC
CASSSWTGAGANVLTF
>-|TRBV2|TRBJ2-1|many
TGTGCCAGCAGTCCCCGGGACGTCCCCAACGGGGACAATGAGCAGTTCTTC
CASSPRDVPNGDNEQFF
>TRBD1|TRBV20-1|TRBJ2-1|-
TGCAGTGCTAGAGAAATGGTGGGACAGGGGGCCTACAATGAGCAGTTCTTC
CSAREMVGQGAYNEQFF
>TRBD1|TRBV29-1|TRBJ1-6|-
TGCAGCGTAAGGGACAGGGGCGGTCATTCACCCCTCCACTTT
CSVRDRGGHSPLHF
>TRBD1|TRBV7-9|TRBJ2-2|few
TGTGCCAGCAGCTCGGTGACAGGGGAGAACACCGGGGAGCTGTTTTTT
CASSSVTGENTGELFF
>TRBD1|TRBV4-3|TRBJ2-5|few
TGCGCCAGCAGCCAAGATGACGACAGGGGAATGACCCAGTACTTC
CASSQDDDRGMTQYF
>TRBD1|TRBV7-2|TRBJ1-2|-
TGTGCCAGCAGCTCTCAACAGGGGACTCCTAACTATGGCTACACCTTC
CASSSQQGTPNYGYTF
>TRBD2|TRBV7-9|TRBJ2-2|few
TGTGCCAGCAGCGCCGAGCTTCCTAGCGGGAGTAACACCGGGGAGCTGTTTTTT
CASSAELPSGSNTGELFF
>-|TRBV30|TRBJ2-5|many
TGTGCCTGGAGCGGGTCGGAGACCCAGTACTTC
CAWSGSETQYF